The entry below describes one T cell receptor beta chain. This clonotype has ten or more counts. Its recognized antigen is unknown. The record has no base qualities; no much larger clone is one base away. V is shortened by 5 bases, J by 1 base, and the region joining them spans 11 bases. The CDR3 goes from the cysteine to the phenylalanine over 14 residues. Of the read, only the CDR3 DNA is kept; its 42 bases are in frame from base 1. As encoded in the germline V gene, CDR1 is SGHTA while CDR2 is FQGNSA. What the treatment or condition label conveys for this sample: in vitro stimulation with specific CMV peptide epitopes to enrich CMV-specific T cells. The entry originates in a study of T cell repertoires in cytomegalovirus infection (dated by TCRdb to the late 2010s). In terms of the full investigation: Peptide stimulations targeted recently identified HLA-C-restricted CMV epitopes, whose presentation resists viral immunomodulation, together with well-studied HLA-B-restricted epitopes. The HLA type of each donor mattered for the analysis, because public TCR beta signatures pointed to carriage of CMV infection along with the matching HLA type. Overall study results and their limits: In the ex vivo response, HLA-C-restricted CMV-specific TCR beta clonotypes were dominant, and in two of eight donors the single most frequent clonotype came from this HLA-C-restricted group. Carriers of CMV infection plus the relevant HLA type were discriminated by the cumulative frequency of public TCR beta family members in the study cohort and in an independent roughly 340-donor cohort.

Instrument on record: Illumina HiSeq 1500. TCRdb reprocessing: public reads trimmed at Q25 with fastp, clones called with MiXCR, in-frame beta chains kept. Every entry covers one CDR3 protein and lists the most common genes and DNA from its rows. In this sample the table shows approximately 260,000 distinct CDR3 sequences, roughly a fifth of which occur a single time. Clones ranked in the top ten supply roughly 19% of the sample. This TCR came from a human donor in good health (CMV status not recorded). Some clones in this sample may be carry-over from other donors' samples. The sample in question was cultured PBMCs, obtained from culture after CMV antigen stimulation. The sequence links TRBV7-2 to TRBJ2-5; TRBD1 is a weak D gene call, 6 bases matching. This receptor carries the CDR3 CASSPYRVQETQYF. The DNA sequence is given as TGTGCCAGCAGCCCATACAGGGTCCAAGAGACCCAGTACTTC.